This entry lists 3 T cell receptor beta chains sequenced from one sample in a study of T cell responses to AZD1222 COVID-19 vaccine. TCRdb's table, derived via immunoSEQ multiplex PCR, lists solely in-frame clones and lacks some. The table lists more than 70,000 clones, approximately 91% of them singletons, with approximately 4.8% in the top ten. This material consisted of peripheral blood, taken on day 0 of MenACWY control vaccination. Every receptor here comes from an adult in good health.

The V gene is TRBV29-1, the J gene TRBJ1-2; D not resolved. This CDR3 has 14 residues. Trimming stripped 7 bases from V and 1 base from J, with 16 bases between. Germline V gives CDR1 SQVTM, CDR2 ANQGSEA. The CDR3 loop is CSAEVAGYNYGYTF. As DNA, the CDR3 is TGCAGCGCGGAGGTGGCAGGCTATAACTATGGCTACACCTTC.

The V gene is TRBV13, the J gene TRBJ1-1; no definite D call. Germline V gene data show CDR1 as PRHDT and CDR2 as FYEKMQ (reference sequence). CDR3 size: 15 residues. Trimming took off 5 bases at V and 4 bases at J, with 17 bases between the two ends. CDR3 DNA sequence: TGTGCCAGCAGCCCAGGCGGGATATTGGGCACTGAAGCTTTCTTT. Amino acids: CASSPGGILGTEAFF.

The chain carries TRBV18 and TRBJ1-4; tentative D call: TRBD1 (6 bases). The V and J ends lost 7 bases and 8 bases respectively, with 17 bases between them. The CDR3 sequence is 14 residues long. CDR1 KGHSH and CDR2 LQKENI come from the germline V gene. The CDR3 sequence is CASFYDRSKEKLFF. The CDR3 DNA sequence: TGTGCCAGCTTTTACGACAGGTCAAAAGAAAAACTGTTTTTT.